These T cell receptor beta chains were read from a single sample in a study of blood T cell repertoires in COVID-19. Produced via immunoSEQ multiplex PCR; TCRdb's table is partial and in-frame only. Here the sample spans about 58,000 clones, approximately 81% being singletons. The material sequenced was peripheral blood. The receptors stem from a man aged 35 to 55 with active COVID-19. The CDR3 runs from the conserved cysteine through the conserved F or W.

J gene: TRBJ1-4
CDR3 length: 15
V gene: TRBV6-5
CDR3 protein: CASSRGGLLNEKLFF

J gene: TRBJ1-5
CDR3 length: 16
V gene: TRBV19
CDR3 protein: CASSIDSTGWRQPQHF

J gene: TRBJ2-3
CDR3 length: 16
V gene: TRBV5-1
CDR3 protein: CASSLDTGGFTDTQYF

J gene: TRBJ1-3
CDR3 length: 14
V gene: TRBV29-1
CDR3 protein: CSVSRGRVGNTIYF

J gene: TRBJ2-2
CDR3 length: 16
V gene: TRBV4-1
CDR3 protein: CASSLTTGYYTGELFF

J gene: TRBJ1-1
CDR3 length: 14
V gene: TRBV28
CDR3 protein: CASSLVRPNTEAFF

J gene: TRBJ2-3
CDR3 length: 15
V gene: TRBV7-9
CDR3 protein: CASSLTSGTTDTQYF

J gene: TRBJ2-7
CDR3 length: 15
V gene: TRBV11-2
CDR3 protein: CASSLAAGSSYEQYF

J gene: TRBJ1-2
CDR3 length: 14
V gene: TRBV28
CDR3 protein: CASSLPYLEHGYTF

J gene: TRBJ2-5
CDR3 length: 14
V gene: TRBV19
CDR3 protein: CASSSRRSDETQYF

J gene: TRBJ2-1
CDR3 length: 17
V gene: TRBV7-3
CDR3 protein: CASSSGPGTGSYNEQFF

J gene: TRBJ2-1
CDR3 length: 15
V gene: TRBV2
CDR3 protein: CASSRGLGSYNEQFF

J gene: TRBJ2-1
CDR3 length: 15
V gene: TRBV12-5
CDR3 protein: CASGLVVGGGHEQFF

J gene: TRBJ2-7
CDR3 length: 15
V gene: TRBV30
CDR3 protein: CAWSEGLAGGYEQYF

J gene: TRBJ2-1
CDR3 length: 15
V gene: TRBV6-4
CDR3 protein: CASSREGASYNEQFF

J gene: TRBJ1-6
CDR3 length: 15
V gene: TRBV7-8
CDR3 protein: CASSLGQLRDSPLHF

J gene: TRBJ2-2
CDR3 length: 16
V gene: TRBV5-8
CDR3 protein: CASSFYGTGVTGELFF

J gene: TRBJ1-5
CDR3 length: 14
V gene: TRBV27
CDR3 protein: CASSLSTRGQPQHF

J gene: TRBJ1-2
CDR3 length: 13
V gene: TRBV7-9
CDR3 protein: CASSSEGYYGYTF

J gene: TRBJ2-7
CDR3 length: 14
V gene: TRBV19
CDR3 protein: CASSLGTGGYEQYF

J gene: TRBJ1-1
CDR3 length: 14
V gene: TRBV27
CDR3 protein: CASSWDSGGTEAFF

J gene: TRBJ2-1
CDR3 length: 15
V gene: TRBV5-1
CDR3 protein: CASSLADSTYNEQFF

J gene: TRBJ2-2
CDR3 length: 16
V gene: TRBV19
CDR3 protein: CASSMALAANTGELFF

J gene: TRBJ1-2
CDR3 length: 14
V gene: TRBV21-1
CDR3 protein: CASSKGDRGYGYTF

J gene: TRBJ2-5
CDR3 length: 18
V gene: TRBV11-2
CDR3 protein: CASNPGATSGRAPETQYF

J gene: TRBJ1-1
CDR3 length: 15
V gene: TRBV28
CDR3 protein: CASSSTGTGRSEAFF

J gene: TRBJ1-2
CDR3 length: 13
V gene: TRBV28
CDR3 protein: CASRTPDIHGYTF

J gene: TRBJ1-2
CDR3 length: 15
V gene: TRBV5-6
CDR3 protein: CASSLGQGGNYGYTF

J gene: TRBJ2-7
CDR3 length: 17
V gene: TRBV11-2
CDR3 protein: CASSSIMGQLSSYEQYF

J gene: TRBJ2-5
CDR3 length: 17
V gene: TRBV7-6
CDR3 protein: CASSLAPQGGWDETQYF

J gene: TRBJ1-2
CDR3 length: 13
V gene: TRBV14
CDR3 protein: CASSQDRGYGYTF

J gene: TRBJ2-4
CDR3 length: 12
V gene: TRBV30
CDR3 protein: CAWGTGQNIQYF

J gene: TRBJ1-2
CDR3 length: 16
V gene: TRBV3-1/TRBV3-2
CDR3 protein: CASSPRTGVANYGYTF

J gene: TRBJ1-3
CDR3 length: 16
V gene: TRBV27
CDR3 protein: CASSLNGPGYGNTIYF

J gene: TRBJ2-5
CDR3 length: 14
V gene: TRBV7-2
CDR3 protein: CASSLGREGETQYF

J gene: TRBJ2-1
CDR3 length: 17
V gene: TRBV24-1
CDR3 protein: CATSDATSGRAGNEQFF

J gene: TRBJ2-3
CDR3 length: 13
V gene: TRBV9
CDR3 protein: CASTPFSTDTQYF

J gene: TRBJ2-7
CDR3 length: 15
V gene: TRBV7-3
CDR3 protein: CASSSMGQGRYEQYF

J gene: TRBJ2-2
CDR3 length: 14
V gene: TRBV7-3
CDR3 protein: CASSLGQNTGELFF

J gene: TRBJ2-3
CDR3 length: 14
V gene: TRBV6-1
CDR3 protein: CASSDRGLTDTQYF

J gene: TRBJ2-6
CDR3 length: 15
V gene: TRBV7-9
CDR3 protein: CASSLPGSGANVLTF

J gene: TRBJ2-7
CDR3 length: 15
V gene: TRBV28
CDR3 protein: CASRPRSGASYEQYF

J gene: TRBJ2-3
CDR3 length: 16
V gene: TRBV5-1
CDR3 protein: CASGLGLAELTDTQYF

J gene: TRBJ2-2
CDR3 length: 15
V gene: TRBV25-1
CDR3 protein: CASSALAGGTGELFF

J gene: TRBJ1-6
CDR3 length: 15
V gene: TRBV19
CDR3 protein: CASSIDGHRNSPLHF

J gene: TRBJ2-3
CDR3 length: 15
V gene: TRBV7-3
CDR3 protein: CASSLDRGLTDTQYF

J gene: TRBJ2-2
CDR3 length: 15
V gene: TRBV29-1
CDR3 protein: CSASDRIDSIGELFF

J gene: TRBJ2-5
CDR3 length: 13
V gene: TRBV6-5
CDR3 protein: CAIAREIQETQYF

J gene: TRBJ1-2
CDR3 length: 13
V gene: TRBV19
CDR3 protein: CASSRTGDYGYTF

J gene: TRBJ2-5
CDR3 length: 11
V gene: TRBV20-1
CDR3 protein: CSGQGPETQYF

J gene: TRBJ1-1
CDR3 length: 15
V gene: TRBV28
CDR3 protein: CASSLWGGMNTEAFF

J gene: TRBJ2-7
CDR3 length: 13
V gene: TRBV27
CDR3 protein: CASSFRDKHEQYF

J gene: TRBJ1-1
CDR3 length: 18
V gene: TRBV27
CDR3 protein: CASSLLAPYRHSNTEAFF

J gene: TRBJ1-2
CDR3 length: 13
V gene: TRBV18
CDR3 protein: CASSQDRAGGYTF